This T cell receptor beta chain was captured by sequencing in a study of blood T cell repertoires in COVID-19. Study-wide context: From T cells, B-cell-depleted T cells, or PBMCs came the material, which was cDNA or gDNA.

The CDR3 extends over 14 amino acids. CDR1 is SGHAT and CDR2 is FQNNGV in the germline V gene. As to this clone: Its ends do not fully match the called genes, so a read error is possible. Other DNA sequences in this sample translate to the same CDR3.

The repertoire was sequenced with immunoSEQ multiplex PCR; TCRdb's copy has only in-frame clones and lacks some. Of 150,000 or so clones detected, approximately 80% appear once; the ten largest clones hold approximately 30%. The V and J genes are TRBV11-2 and TRBJ2-7; 8 bases fit TRBD1. Sequenced input: peripheral blood. The receptor's source is a woman aged 60 to 75 with acute or convalescent COVID-19. The CDR3 spells CASSLDRGPYEQYF. CDR3 bases: TGTGCCAGCAGCCTAGACAGGGGTCCCTACGAGCAGTACTTC.